Listed below are T cell receptor beta chains from one sample, sequenced in a study of blood T cells in healthy people across ages. From the 5' RACE reads, TCRdb called clonotypes with MiXCR, one entry per CDR3 protein. Counted here are roughly 1 million distinct CDR3 sequences, around 25% occurring once; the ten biggest clones make up about 0.69%. These data are also associated with another study on T cells of mothers and their children.

Sequencing used blood. All receptors come from a girl aged 2-15 years in good health. Each CDR3 is given with its conserved first and last residue. The order of the fields is clone size, J gene, V gene, D gene, CDR3 protein, CDR3 DNA. D genes are given only for firm matches. Size tells how often a clone was seen (once, few, many) or the class of an expanded clone, and some rows leave it out.

few	TRBJ2-5	TRBV29-1	.	CSVAKETQYF	TGCAGCGTTGCCAAGGAGACCCAGTACTTC
.	TRBJ2-7	TRBV5-1	TRBD2	CASSLGGGDRGFREQYF	TGCGCCAGCAGCTTGGGCGGGGGGGACCGTGGGTTTCGCGAGCAGTACTTC
.	TRBJ2-5	TRBV29-1	.	CSVGGEMAVKETQYF	TGCAGCGTTGGGGGGGAGATGGCCGTTAAAGAGACCCAGTACTTC
.	TRBJ2-7	TRBV20-1	.	CLITGTLTYEQYF	TGCCTAATAACCGGGACCTTAACCTACGAGCAGTACTTC
few	TRBJ1-1	TRBV10-3	.	CAIRRGNQAFF	TGTGCCATCAGGAGGGGGAATCAAGCTTTCTTT
.	TRBJ2-6	TRBV28	.	CASSPPGANVLAF	TGTGCCAGCAGCCCTCCTGGGGCCAACGTCCTGGCTTTC
.	TRBJ2-2	TRBV12-3/TRBV12-4	.	CASSKQNTGELFF	TGTGCCAGCAGCAAACAAAACACCGGGGAGCTGTTTTTT
.	TRBJ2-5	TRBV7-8	TRBD2	CASTAEAGAGETQYF	TGTGCCAGCACCGCCGAAGCGGGAGCTGGGGAGACCCAGTACTTC
.	TRBJ2-7	TRBV21-1	.	CASSKGTGGYEQYF	TGTGCCAGCAGCAAGGGGACAGGGGGCTACGAGCAGTACTTC
few	TRBJ1-4	TRBV5-5	TRBD1	CASREGQIATNEKLFF	TGTGCCAGCAGAGAGGGACAGATTGCAACTAATGAAAAACTGTTTTTT
.	TRBJ2-1	TRBV9	.	CASSTLAGVVLEGQFF	TGTGCCAGCAGCACTCTAGCAGGGGTAGTATTGGAAGGTCAGTTCTTC
few	TRBJ1-6	TRBV12-3/TRBV12-4	.	CASSYTGPQGWTLHF	TGTGCCAGCAGCTATACAGGGCCCCAGGGGTGGACCCTCCACTTT
.	TRBJ2-4	TRBV29-1	.	CGVDIGVFQYF	TGCGGCGTTGATATAGGAGTTTTTCAGTACTTC
.	TRBJ2-1	TRBV27	.	CASSLGTPSYNEQFF	TGTGCCAGCAGTCTTGGGACCCCTAGTTACAATGAGCAGTTCTTC
.	TRBJ2-2	TRBV3-1	.	CASSQELSPGELFF	TGTGCCAGCAGCCAAGAACTTTCGCCCGGGGAGCTGTTTTTT
few	TRBJ2-1	TRBV3-1	.	CASSQEWQDTYVEQFF	TGTGCCAGCAGCCAAGAATGGCAGGACACCTACGTTGAGCAGTTCTTC
.	TRBJ2-3	TRBV5-1	.	CASSSLGSDTDTQYF	TGCGCCAGCAGCTCCTTGGGCAGCGACACAGATACGCAGTATTTT
.	TRBJ2-5	TRBV7-6	.	CASSWRGRSETQYF	TGTGCCAGCAGCTGGCGAGGGCGGTCGGAGACCCAGTACTTC
.	TRBJ1-2	TRBV19	.	CASSPRRMGYTF	TGTGCCAGTAGTCCTCGAAGGATGGGCTACACCTTC
.	TRBJ2-7	TRBV2	.	CASSERSEQYF	TGTGCCAGCAGTGAACGGTCCGAGCAGTACTTC
.	TRBJ2-2	TRBV7-2	TRBD1	CASSTTGFEVTGELFF	TGTGCCAGCAGCACGACAGGGTTTGAGGTCACCGGGGAGCTGTTTTTT
.	TRBJ1-1	TRBV3-1	.	CASSQITSTEAFF	TGTGCCAGCAGCCAAATCACGAGCACTGAAGCTTTCTTT
.	TRBJ2-5	TRBV12-3/TRBV12-4	TRBD2	CASTALAEETQYF	TGTGCCAGCACCGCACTAGCGGAAGAGACCCAGTACTTC
.	TRBJ2-7	TRBV12-3/TRBV12-4	.	CASRQDYEQYF	TGTGCCAGCCGTCAGGACTACGAGCAGTACTTC
few	TRBJ1-2	TRBV4-2	.	CASSQGPYYTF	TGTGCCAGCAGCCAAGGACCTTACTACACCTTC
few	TRBJ2-2	TRBV7-3	.	CASSLWGGAGDTGELFF	TGTGCCAGCAGCTTATGGGGGGGGGCAGGAGACACCGGGGAGCTGTTTTTT
.	TRBJ2-5	TRBV7-9	.	CASSLGAGNQETQYF	TGTGCCAGCAGCTTAGGGGCGGGGAACCAAGAGACCCAGTACTTC
.	TRBJ2-5	TRBV6-6	TRBD1	CASSYNWDRGYF	TGTGCCAGCAGTTATAATTGGGACAGGGGGTACTTC
.	TRBJ2-7	TRBV7-8	.	CASSSGNKYSEQYF	TGTGCCAGCAGCTCGGGGAATAAGTACAGCGAGCAGTACTTC
.	TRBJ2-1	TRBV15	.	CATGTGINQQFF	TGTGCCACCGGAACAGGGATCAATCAGCAGTTCTTC
.	TRBJ2-1	TRBV6-2/TRBV6-3	.	CASSYELGGQGINEQFF	TGTGCCAGCAGTTACGAGTTGGGTGGGCAGGGGATAAATGAGCAGTTCTTC
.	TRBJ2-1	TRBV7-2	.	CASSLSWSYNEQFF	TGTGCCAGCAGCTTAAGTTGGTCTTACAATGAGCAGTTCTTC
few	TRBJ2-3	TRBV20-1	TRBD2	CSAREGVTDTQYF	TGCAGTGCCAGGGAGGGAGTAACGGATACGCAGTATTTT
.	TRBJ2-7	TRBV28	.	CASTLGGVRSEQYF	TGTGCCAGCACCTTGGGGGGCGTCCGCTCTGAGCAGTACTTC
.	TRBJ1-1	TRBV4-3	.	CASSHDEYDTEAFF	TGCGCCAGCAGCCATGACGAGTATGACACTGAAGCTTTCTTT